The TCR beta chain under discussion was sequenced for a study of cytomegalovirus exposure and HLA in healthy donors. General study points: Common viral pathogens (according to a later analysis) appeared linked to several of the most significant clusters.

Details on this clone: Its specificity is unknown.

V shed 1 base and J 1 base; nucleotides not matched to a gene: 8. CDR1 is MGHRA, CDR2 YSYEKL, per germline. The CDR3 is 18 amino acids. PCR used 60 Vbeta primers and 13 Jbeta primers. Measured with immunoSEQ multiplex PCR; TCRdb has only the in-frame clones, and not every one. The table shows 80,000 or so clones, with 60% to 85% occurring only once. The sample taken for sequencing was PBMCs. This sequence originates from a man in his forties in good health and CMV-seronegative. This chain connects TRBV4-1 to TRBJ2-2, with 8 bases matching TRBD1. The chain's CDR3 is CASSQGGRGPGNTGELFF. The CDR3 DNA follows: TGCGCCAGCAGCCAAGGTGGCAGGGGGCCGGGGAACACCGGGGAGCTGTTTTTT.